One sample yielded the 6 T cell receptor beta chains listed below, sequenced in a study of T cells expressing NK-cell markers. TCRdb reanalyzed the 5' RACE reads, giving one entry per CDR3 protein sequence and no DNA. The sample data list 550,000 to 600,000 distinct CDR3 sequences. The sample taken for sequencing was blood T cells: a sorted CD56 or NKG2C T cell subset, CD4+ or CD8+ T cells, or bulk PBMC T cells (not recorded which). Receptor source: a man aged 18 to 35 in good health.

The V call is TRBV24-1, the J call TRBJ2-2. The germline CDR1 and CDR2 sequences are KGHDR and SFDVKD. The CDR3 is 15 amino acids. The CDR3 sequence is CATSDFRLNTGELFF.

The gene calls are TRBV9 and TRBJ2-1; TCRdb indicates TRBD2, and absent DNA this call remains unverified. CDR3 length: 16 amino acids. Germline V CDR1 and CDR2: SGDLS, YYNGEE. The CDR3 sequence is CASSTGTSGPYNEQFF.

This chain uses TRBV3-1 with TRBJ2-3; the TCRdb call, TRBD1, lacks DNA for checking. The length of the CDR3 is 15 residues. Germline V gene sequence: CDR1 LGHDT, CDR2 YNNKEL (reference sequence). CDR3 in amino acids: CASSRRNRGQDTQYF.

The chain recombines TRBV2 with TRBJ2-4. The V gene's germline CDR1 is SNHLY and CDR2 FYNNEI. This CDR3 has 13 residues. The CDR3 protein is CASSGYYKNIQYF.

The gene calls are TRBV5-1 and TRBJ2-1; there is no DNA to check the TCRdb D call of TRBD1. Germline values: CDR1 SGHRS, CDR2 YFSETQ. This CDR3 contains 16 residues. Here the CDR3 reads CASSLEAVGGYNEQFF.

The V call is TRBV12-3 or TRBV12-4, the J call TRBJ2-3; TCRdb's D call, TRBD1, is unchecked because there is no DNA. This CDR3 spans 21 amino acids. The CDR3 is CASSLARLALIREHSTDTQYF.